The TCR beta chain described here comes from a study of blood T cell repertoires in COVID-19. Study-level background: Sites in the United States, Italy and Spain provided acute and convalescent COVID-19 samples.

The method was immunoSEQ multiplex PCR; TCRdb's version includes in-frame clones alone and lacks a portion of them. In the table there are about 160,000 clones, around 81% of which are singletons. The TCR sequence derives from a man aged 35 to 55 who had recovered from COVID-19. The source material was PBMCs or T cells enriched from blood (not recorded which).

The CDR3 DNA follows: TGTGCCAGCAGCCGCGGGTCCTACGAGCAGTACTTC. Amino acid sequence: CASSRGSYEQYF. The chain couples TRBV6-5 to TRBJ2-7, with a weak D call TRBD2 (5 bases). CDR1 and CDR2 from the germline V gene are MNHEY and SVGAGI. The CDR3 spans 12 residues. The V gene lost 6 bases and the J gene lost 1 base, with 7 bases spanning the gap.